The 20 T cell receptor beta chains below all came from one sample that was sequenced in a study of control samples from healthy donors and cancer patients. Sequencing was performed with immunoSEQ multiplex PCR; in TCRdb, only in-frame clones are kept and a portion is missing. This table holds tens of thousands of clones, roughly 91% found once. The source material was blood. The receptors were gathered from a man in his thirties or forties in good health.

The V and J genes are TRBV11-2 and TRBJ2-3; weak D call: TRBD2 (6 bases). The CDR3 length is 15 residues. Trimming removed 1 base from V and 2 bases from J, with 10 bases in between. Per germline, CDR1 SGHAT and CDR2 FQNNGV. The CDR3 reads CASSLGPGATDTQYF. CDR3 in DNA: TGTGCCAGCAGCTTAGGGCCGGGAGCCACAGATACGCAGTATTTT.

This clone occurred once. The rearrangement links TRBV3-1 (or the pseudogene TRBV3-2) to TRBJ1-1, with D perhaps TRBD1 (5 bases). This CDR3 is 16 amino acids long. Germline V gene data show CDR1 as LGHDT and CDR2 as YNNKEL (reference sequence). V lost 4 bases, J lost 5 bases, and 20 bases lay in between. In DNA form, the CDR3 reads TGTGCCAGCAGCCCCTCCGGGAGGGGAATAGAGACTGAAGCTTTCTTT. Its protein is CASSPSGRGIETEAFF.

This rearrangement joins TRBV4-2 to TRBJ1-5; a possible D gene is TRBD1 (6 bases). Trimming stripped 3 bases from V and 1 base from J, with 25 bases between. This CDR3 has 20 amino acids. Germline V lookup: CDR1 LGHNA, CDR2 YNFKEQ. Written as DNA, the CDR3 is TGTGCCAGCAGCCAGAAGAGGGGTCAGGGGACTTGGATGAGCAATCAGCCCCAGCATTTT. This gives the protein CASSQKRGQGTWMSNQPQHF.

The chain combines TRBV6-6 with TRBJ2-3; D is possibly TRBD2 (6 bases). This CDR3 has 14 residues. Between the trimmed V and J ends, which lost 5 bases and 3 bases, there was a span of 12 bases. Germline-derived CDR1 and CDR2 are MNHNY and SVGAGI (reference sequence). The CDR3 nucleotides read TGTGCCAGCAGTGGGGCGGGGACGACAGATACGCAGTATTTT. It yields the protein CASSGAGTTDTQYF.

The chain has TRBV11-2 and TRBJ1-3, with D tentatively TRBD1 (6 bases). V lost 2 bases, J lost 5 bases, and 10 bases lay in between. Germline assignment: CDR1 SGHAT and CDR2 FQNNGV. The CDR3 is 14 amino acids. The CDR3 region has the DNA TGTGCCAGCAGCTTATCGACAGGCCGAAACACCATATATTTT. This gives the protein CASSLSTGRNTIYF.

DNA for the CDR3: TGTGCCAGCAGCCCCCAGCTAGAAGATGAGCAGTTCTTC. Protein sequence: CASSPQLEDEQFF. The V and J genes are TRBV3-1 (or the pseudogene TRBV3-2) and TRBJ2-1; the D is unclear. Germline CDR1 LGHDT, CDR2 YNNKEL (reference sequence). V was trimmed by 4 bases and J by 8 bases, leaving 12 bases between them. CDR3 length equals 13 residues.

This chain links TRBV12-3 or TRBV12-4 with TRBJ2-5; D is unresolved. The CDR3 extends over 13 amino acids. V was shortened by 5 bases and J by 7 bases, with 14 bases between the two germline ends. The CDR3 reads CASSPRVLGTQYF. The CDR3 DNA sequence: TGTGCCAGCAGTCCCCGGGTATTGGGGACCCAGTACTTC.

V is TRBV4-3 and J is TRBJ2-3, with D unclear. This CDR3 is 19 amino acids long. Trimming stripped 0 bases from V and 2 bases from J, with 21 bases between. Germline CDR1 and CDR2: LGHNA and YSLEER. The CDR3 is CASSQEVSSGVRSTDTQYF. The CDR3, as DNA: TGCGCCAGCAGCCAAGAGGTGTCAAGTGGGGTACGATCCACAGATACGCAGTATTTT.

This clone showed up just once. The chain recombines TRBV30 with TRBJ1-1; TRBD1 is a possible D gene (5 bases). In germline, CDR1 is GTSNPN, CDR2 SVGIG (reference sequence). The CDR3 spans 13 residues. V lost 1 base and J 3 bases, leaving 9 bases between the germline ends. The CDR3 loop reads CAWSAWGDTEAFF. In DNA form, the CDR3 reads TGTGCCTGGAGTGCCTGGGGGGACACTGAAGCTTTCTTT.

The rearrangement joins TRBV2 to TRBJ1-1; D possibly corresponds to TRBD1 (5 bases). The length of the CDR3 is 13 residues. V was pared by 8 bases and J by 1 base, with 11 bases between. Germline V gene sequence: CDR1 SNHLY, CDR2 FYNNEI. CDR3: CASANTGNTEAFF. CDR3 nucleotides: TGTGCCAGCGCGAACACAGGGAACACTGAAGCTTTCTTT.

CDR3 loop: CSVVTGWSNTGELFF. The CDR3 bases are TGCAGCGTTGTTACCGGGTGGTCGAACACCGGGGAGCTGTTTTTT. The chain is built from TRBV29-1 and TRBJ2-2, with no clear D. Trimming removed 4 bases at V and 0 bases at J, with 12 bases between. CDR3 length: 15 residues. The germline V gene has CDR1 SQVTM and CDR2 ANQGSEA.

This chain links TRBV2 with TRBJ2-7; D unresolved. From germline, CDR1 is SNHLY and CDR2 FYNNEI. Trimming removed 2 bases at V and 2 bases at J, with 10 bases between. The CDR3 extends over 14 amino acids. CDR3: CASSEMGGTYEQYF. DNA for the CDR3: TGTGCCAGCAGTGAAATGGGCGGTACCTACGAGCAGTACTTC.

The chain is built from TRBV6-2 or TRBV6-3 and TRBJ2-3, with TRBD2 as a possible D gene (6 bases). The length of the CDR3 is 15 residues. With 6 bases removed from V and 3 bases from J, the gap between germline ends came to 16 bases. Germline values: CDR1 MNHEY, CDR2 SVGEGT. As DNA, the CDR3 is TGTGCCAGCAGCGAAGGCGGGAAGGGGACAGATACGCAGTATTTT. Protein product: CASSEGGKGTDTQYF.

This clone was counted once. J is TRBJ2-2 and V is TRBV11-2; tentative D call: TRBD2 (6 bases). Germline-derived CDR1 and CDR2 are SGHAT and FQNNGV. V was clipped by 1 base and J by 4 bases, with 7 bases between them. This CDR3 comprises 14 residues. DNA of the CDR3: TGTGCCAGCAGCTTAGCGGGAGTCACCGGGGAGCTGTTTTTT. This codes for CASSLAGVTGELFF.

This clone was picked up one time. The J gene is TRBJ2-5, the V gene TRBV9; tentatively, D is TRBD2 (5 bases). The CDR3 is 13 amino acids. V was cut by 0 bases and J by 4 bases, with 7 bases left in between. Germline V gene sequence: CDR1 SGDLS, CDR2 YYNGEE. This CDR3 is CASSVASRETQYF. The CDR3, as DNA: TGTGCCAGCAGCGTAGCTAGCCGAGAGACCCAGTACTTC.

Only a few counts were recorded for this clone. The CDR3: CASSFSPRGEQFF. In DNA, the CDR3 is TGTGCCAGCAGTTTCTCCCCGAGAGGTGAGCAGTTCTTC. This chain connects TRBV12-3 or TRBV12-4 to TRBJ2-1, with D uncertain. This CDR3 region has 13 residues. The V end was cut by 3 bases, the J end by 9 bases, with 12 bases between.

The chain joins TRBV5-8 to TRBJ2-1; 9 nucleotides align to TRBD1. The CDR3 sequence is 14 residues long. Germline V gives CDR1 SGHTS, CDR2 YDEGEE. The V segment lost 4 bases and the J segment 10 bases; nucleotides outside the gene matches: 9. The CDR3 coding sequence is TGTGCCAGCAGCCAACCTGCTACAGGGGGCGAGCAGTTCTTC. Its translation is CASSQPATGGEQFF.

The V gene is TRBV30, the J gene TRBJ1-6; 8 bases are shared with TRBD1. After removal of 2 bases from V and 8 bases from J, the junction contained 5 bases not matched to a gene. Germline values: CDR1 GTSNPN, CDR2 SVGIG (reference sequence). The CDR3 has 14 amino acids. CDR3 sequence (DNA): TGTGCCTGGAGTCGGACAGGGAGTTATTCACCCCTCCACTTT. Translation gives CAWSRTGSYSPLHF.

The chain uses TRBV6-5 and TRBJ2-7; possibly TRBD1 for D (5 bases). V was cut by 2 bases and J by 2 bases, with 13 bases left in between. The CDR3 totals 15 residues. Germline loops: CDR1 MNHEY, CDR2 SVGAGI. CDR3 nucleotides: TGTGCCAGCAGTTACATAGGCGACAGTCCCTACGAGCAGTACTTC. The encoded protein is CASSYIGDSPYEQYF.

The chain couples TRBV19 to TRBJ1-1; 9 nucleotides agree with TRBD1. Germline CDR1 and CDR2: LNHDA and SQIVND (reference sequence). The CDR3 is 14 amino acids. The J segment lost 3 bases and the V segment lost 6 bases, leaving 5 bases of the junction unmatched. This CDR3 reads CASRGQGTHTEAFF. CDR3 DNA sequence: TGTGCCAGTAGGGGACAGGGCACGCACACTGAAGCTTTCTTT.